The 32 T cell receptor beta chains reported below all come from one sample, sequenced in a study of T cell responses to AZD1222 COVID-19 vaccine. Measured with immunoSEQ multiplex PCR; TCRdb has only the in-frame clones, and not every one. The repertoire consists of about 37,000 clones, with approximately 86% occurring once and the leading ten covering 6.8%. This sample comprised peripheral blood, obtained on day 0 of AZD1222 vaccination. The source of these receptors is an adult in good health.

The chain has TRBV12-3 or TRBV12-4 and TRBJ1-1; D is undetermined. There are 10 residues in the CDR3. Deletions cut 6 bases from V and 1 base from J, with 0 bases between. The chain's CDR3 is CASRNTEAFF. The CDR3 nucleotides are TGTGCCAGCAGGAACACTGAAGCTTTCTTT.

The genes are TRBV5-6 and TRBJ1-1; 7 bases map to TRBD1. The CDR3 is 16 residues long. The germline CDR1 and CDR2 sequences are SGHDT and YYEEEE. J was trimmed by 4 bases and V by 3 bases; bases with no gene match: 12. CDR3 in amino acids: CASSYLTGNKGTEAFF. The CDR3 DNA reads TGTGCCAGCAGCTACTTGACAGGGAATAAGGGCACTGAAGCTTTCTTT.

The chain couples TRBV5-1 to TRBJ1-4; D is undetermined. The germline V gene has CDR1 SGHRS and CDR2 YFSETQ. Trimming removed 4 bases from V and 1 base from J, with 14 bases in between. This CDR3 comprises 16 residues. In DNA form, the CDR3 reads TGCGCCAGCAGCCCTCAAATAGCCATAACTAATGAAAAACTGTTTTTT. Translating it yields CASSPQIAITNEKLFF.

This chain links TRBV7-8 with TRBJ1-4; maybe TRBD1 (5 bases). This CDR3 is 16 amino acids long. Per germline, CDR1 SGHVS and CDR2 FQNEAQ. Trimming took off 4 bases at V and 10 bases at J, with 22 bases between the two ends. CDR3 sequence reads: CASSSQGISDQGKLFF. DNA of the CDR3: TGTGCCAGCAGCTCTCAGGGAATATCTGATCAGGGAAAACTGTTTTTT.

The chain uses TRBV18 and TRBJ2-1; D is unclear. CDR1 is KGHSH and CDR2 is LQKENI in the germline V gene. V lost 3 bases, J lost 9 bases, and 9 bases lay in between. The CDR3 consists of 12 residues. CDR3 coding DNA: TGTGCCAGCTCACCCGTCGGAACTGAGCAGTTCTTC. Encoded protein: CASSPVGTEQFF.

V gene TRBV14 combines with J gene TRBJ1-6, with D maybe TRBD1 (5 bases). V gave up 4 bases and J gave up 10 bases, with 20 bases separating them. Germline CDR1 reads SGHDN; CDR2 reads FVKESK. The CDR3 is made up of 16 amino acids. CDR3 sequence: CASSLRDPKTGSPLHF. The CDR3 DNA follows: TGTGCCAGCAGCCTCCGGGACCCCAAAACGGGCTCACCCCTCCACTTT.

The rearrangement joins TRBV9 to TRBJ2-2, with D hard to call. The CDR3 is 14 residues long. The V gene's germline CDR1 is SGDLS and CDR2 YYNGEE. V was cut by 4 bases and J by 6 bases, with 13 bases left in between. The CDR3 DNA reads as TGTGCCAGCAGCTCAATCTACAGATCCGGGGAGCTGTTTTTT. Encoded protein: CASSSIYRSGELFF.

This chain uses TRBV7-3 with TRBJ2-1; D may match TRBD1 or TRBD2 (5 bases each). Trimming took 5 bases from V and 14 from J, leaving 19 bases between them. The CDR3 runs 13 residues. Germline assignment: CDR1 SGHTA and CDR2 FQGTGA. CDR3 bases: TGTGCCAGCAGCAAAAGGGAGTGGGGCCCCAAGTTCTTC. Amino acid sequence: CASSKREWGPKFF.

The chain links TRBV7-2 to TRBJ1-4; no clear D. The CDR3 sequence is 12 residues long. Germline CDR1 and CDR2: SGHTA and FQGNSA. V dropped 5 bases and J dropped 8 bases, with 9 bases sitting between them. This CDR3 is CASSASREKLFF. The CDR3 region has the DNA TGTGCCAGCAGCGCCTCAAGGGAAAAACTGTTTTTT.

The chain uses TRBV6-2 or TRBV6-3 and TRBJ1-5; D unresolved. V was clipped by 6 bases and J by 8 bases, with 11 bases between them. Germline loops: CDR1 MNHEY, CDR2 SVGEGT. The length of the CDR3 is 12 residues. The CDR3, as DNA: TGTGCCAGCAGCCGAGGGCTAGAGCCCCAGCATTTT. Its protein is CASSRGLEPQHF.

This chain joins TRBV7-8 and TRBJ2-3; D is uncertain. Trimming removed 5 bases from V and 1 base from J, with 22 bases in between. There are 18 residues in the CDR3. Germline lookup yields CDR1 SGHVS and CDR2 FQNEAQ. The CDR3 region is CASSLNFPPAQRTDTQYF. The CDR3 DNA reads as TGTGCCAGCAGCCTAAATTTCCCACCGGCCCAACGCACAGATACGCAGTATTTT.

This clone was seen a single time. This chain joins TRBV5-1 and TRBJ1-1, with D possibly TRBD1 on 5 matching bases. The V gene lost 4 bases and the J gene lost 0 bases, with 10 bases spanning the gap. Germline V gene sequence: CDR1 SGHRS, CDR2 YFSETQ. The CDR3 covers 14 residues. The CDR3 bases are TGCGCCAGCAGCCGGGACCTCATGAACACTGAAGCTTTCTTT. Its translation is CASSRDLMNTEAFF.

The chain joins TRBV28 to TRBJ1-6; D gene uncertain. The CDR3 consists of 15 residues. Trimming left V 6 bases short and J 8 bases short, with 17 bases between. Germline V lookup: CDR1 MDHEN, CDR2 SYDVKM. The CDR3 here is CASSPLGMRHSPLHF. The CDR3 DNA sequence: TGTGCCAGCAGCCCCCTCGGGATGAGGCATTCACCCCTCCACTTT. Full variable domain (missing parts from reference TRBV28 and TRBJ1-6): DVKVTQSSRYLVKRTGEKVFLECVQDMDHENMFWYRQDPGLGLRLIYFSYDVKMKEKGDIPEGYSVSREKKERFSLILESASTNQTSMYLCASSPLGMRHSPLHFGNGTRLTVT.

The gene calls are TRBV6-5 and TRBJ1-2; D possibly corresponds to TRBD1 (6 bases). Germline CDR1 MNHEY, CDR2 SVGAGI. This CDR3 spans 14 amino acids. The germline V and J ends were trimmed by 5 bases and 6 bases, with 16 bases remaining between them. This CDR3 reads CASSPLAGGHGYTF. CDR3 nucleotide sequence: TGTGCCAGCAGTCCCCTCGCGGGGGGGCATGGCTACACCTTC.

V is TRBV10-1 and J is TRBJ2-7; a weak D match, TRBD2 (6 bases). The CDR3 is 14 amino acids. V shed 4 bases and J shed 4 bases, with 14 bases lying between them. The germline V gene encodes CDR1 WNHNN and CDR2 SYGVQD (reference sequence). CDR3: CASSAGDSYYEQYF. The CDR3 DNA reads TGCGCCAGCAGTGCGGGAGACAGTTATTACGAGCAGTACTTC.

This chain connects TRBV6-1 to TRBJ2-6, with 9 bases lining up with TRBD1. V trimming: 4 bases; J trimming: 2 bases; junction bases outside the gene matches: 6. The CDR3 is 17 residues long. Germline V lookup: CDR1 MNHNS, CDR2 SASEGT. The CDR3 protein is CASSAGTGNPGANVLTF. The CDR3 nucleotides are TGTGCCAGCAGTGCCGGGACAGGGAACCCTGGGGCCAACGTCCTGACTTTC.

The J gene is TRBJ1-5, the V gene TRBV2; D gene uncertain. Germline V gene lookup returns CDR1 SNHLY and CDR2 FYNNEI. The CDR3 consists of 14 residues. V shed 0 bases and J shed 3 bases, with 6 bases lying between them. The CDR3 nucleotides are TGTGCCAGCAGTGAAGCCCGACCCAATCAGCCCCAGCATTTT. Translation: CASSEARPNQPQHF.

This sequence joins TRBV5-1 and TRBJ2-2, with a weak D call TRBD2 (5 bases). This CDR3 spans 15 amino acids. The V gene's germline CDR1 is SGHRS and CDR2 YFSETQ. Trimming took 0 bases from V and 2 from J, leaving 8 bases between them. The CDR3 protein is CASSLGRANTGELFF. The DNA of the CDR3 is TGCGCCAGCAGCTTGGGGCGGGCAAACACCGGGGAGCTGTTTTTT.

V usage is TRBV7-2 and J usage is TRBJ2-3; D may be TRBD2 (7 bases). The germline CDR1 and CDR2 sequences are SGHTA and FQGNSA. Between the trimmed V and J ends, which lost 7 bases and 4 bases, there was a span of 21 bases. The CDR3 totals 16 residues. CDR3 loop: CASTLGGSGMPDTQYF. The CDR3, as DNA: TGTGCCAGCACCCTAGGGGGGAGCGGGATGCCAGATACGCAGTATTTT.

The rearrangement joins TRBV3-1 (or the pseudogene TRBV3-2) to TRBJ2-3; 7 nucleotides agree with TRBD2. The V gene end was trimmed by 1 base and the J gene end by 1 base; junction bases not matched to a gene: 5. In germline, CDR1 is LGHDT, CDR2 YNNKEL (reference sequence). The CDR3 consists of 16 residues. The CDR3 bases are TGTGCCAGCAGCCAAGTGGGAGGGATCGGCACAGATACGCAGTATTTT. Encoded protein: CASSQVGGIGTDTQYF.

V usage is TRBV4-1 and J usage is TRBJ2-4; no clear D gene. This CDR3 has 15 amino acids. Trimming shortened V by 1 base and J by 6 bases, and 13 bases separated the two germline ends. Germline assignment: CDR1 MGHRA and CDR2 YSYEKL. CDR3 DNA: TGCGCCAGCAGCCAAGTCGGTAGCCCGGCAAACATTCAGTACTTC. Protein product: CASSQVGSPANIQYF.

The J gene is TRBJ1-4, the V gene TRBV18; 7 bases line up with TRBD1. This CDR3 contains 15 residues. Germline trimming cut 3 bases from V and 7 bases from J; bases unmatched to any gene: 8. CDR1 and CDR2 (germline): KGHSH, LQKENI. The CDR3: CASSPGQDGGEKLFF. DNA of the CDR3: TGTGCCAGCTCACCCGGACAGGACGGGGGTGAAAAACTGTTTTTT.

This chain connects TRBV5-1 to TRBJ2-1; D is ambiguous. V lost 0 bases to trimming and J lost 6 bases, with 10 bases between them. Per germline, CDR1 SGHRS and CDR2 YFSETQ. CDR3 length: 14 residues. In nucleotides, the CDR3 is TGCGCCAGCAGCTTGGTGGGCCAAACCAATGAGCAGTTCTTC. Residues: CASSLVGQTNEQFF.

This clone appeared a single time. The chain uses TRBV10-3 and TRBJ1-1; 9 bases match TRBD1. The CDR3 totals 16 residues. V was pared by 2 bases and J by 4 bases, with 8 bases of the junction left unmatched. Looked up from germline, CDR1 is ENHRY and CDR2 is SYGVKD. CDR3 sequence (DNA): TGTGCCATCAGTGAGATAACCTCGGACAGGGGCACTGAAGCTTTCTTT. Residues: CAISEITSDRGTEAFF.

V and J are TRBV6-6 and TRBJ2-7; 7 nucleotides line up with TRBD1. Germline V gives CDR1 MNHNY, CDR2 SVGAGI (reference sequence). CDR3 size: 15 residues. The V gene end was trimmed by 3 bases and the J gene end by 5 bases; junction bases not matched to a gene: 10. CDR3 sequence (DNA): TGTGCCAGCAGTTATTCGACAGGGTGGCGGGACGAGCAGTACTTC. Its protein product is CASSYSTGWRDEQYF.

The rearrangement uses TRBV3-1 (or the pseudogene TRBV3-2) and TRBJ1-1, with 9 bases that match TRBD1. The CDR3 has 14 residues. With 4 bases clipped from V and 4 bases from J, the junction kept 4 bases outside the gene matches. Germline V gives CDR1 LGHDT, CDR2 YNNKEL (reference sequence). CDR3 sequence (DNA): TGTGCCAGCAGCCTACAGGGGGCGGTCACTGAAGCTTTCTTT. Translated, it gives CASSLQGAVTEAFF.

The CDR3 nucleotides are TGTGCCAGCAGTTACTCTCAAGGCGCCTATGGCTACACCTTC. Protein sequence: CASSYSQGAYGYTF. The chain is built from TRBV6-2 or TRBV6-3 and TRBJ1-2; no firm D call. The CDR3 sequence is 14 residues long. V gave up 0 bases and J gave up 4 bases, with 9 bases separating them. The germline V gene has CDR1 MNHEY and CDR2 SVGEGT.

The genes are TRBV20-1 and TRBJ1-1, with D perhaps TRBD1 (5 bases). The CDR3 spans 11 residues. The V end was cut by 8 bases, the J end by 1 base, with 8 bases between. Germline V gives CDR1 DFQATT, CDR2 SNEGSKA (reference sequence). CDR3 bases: TGCAGTACTGGACAGAACACTGAAGCTTTCTTT. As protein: CSTGQNTEAFF.

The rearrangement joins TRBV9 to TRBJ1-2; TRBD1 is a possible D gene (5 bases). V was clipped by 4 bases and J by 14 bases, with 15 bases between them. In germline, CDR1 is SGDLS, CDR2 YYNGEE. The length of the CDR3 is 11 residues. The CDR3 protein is CASSTPGRSTF. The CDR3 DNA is TGTGCCAGCAGCACTCCGGGACGGAGTACCTTC.

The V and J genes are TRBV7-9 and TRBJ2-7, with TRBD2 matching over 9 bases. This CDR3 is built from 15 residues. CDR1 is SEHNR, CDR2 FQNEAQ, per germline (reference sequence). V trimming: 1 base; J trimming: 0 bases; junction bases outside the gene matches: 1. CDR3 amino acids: CASSLGLAVSYEQYF. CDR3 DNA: TGTGCCAGCAGCTTAGGACTAGCGGTCTCCTACGAGCAGTACTTC. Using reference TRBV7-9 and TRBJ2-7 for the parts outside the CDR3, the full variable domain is DTGVSQNPRHKITKRGQNVTFRCDPISEHNRLYWYRQTLGQGPEFLTYFQNEAQLEKSRLLSDRFSAERPKGSFSTLEIQRTEQGDSAMYLCASSLGLAVSYEQYFGPGTRLTVT.

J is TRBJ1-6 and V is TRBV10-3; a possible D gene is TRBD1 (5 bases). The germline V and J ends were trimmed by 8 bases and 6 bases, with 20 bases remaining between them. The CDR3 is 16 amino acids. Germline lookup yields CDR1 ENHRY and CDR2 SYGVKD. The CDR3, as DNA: TGTGCCATCGCCCCCCGGGACCTCCTCTCTAATTCACCCCTCCACTTT. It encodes CAIAPRDLLSNSPLHF.

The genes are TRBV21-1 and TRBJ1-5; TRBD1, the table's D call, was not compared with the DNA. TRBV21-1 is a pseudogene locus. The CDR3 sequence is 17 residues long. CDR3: CASSKHRGRGSNQPQHF. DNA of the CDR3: TGTGCCAGCAGCAAACACAGGGGGCGCGGTAGCAATCAGCCCCAGCATTTT.